Included here is one TCR beta chain sequence, with context. Its antigen is currently not known. One junction end does not reproduce the germline sequence, and a read error may be involved. From cysteine to phenylalanine, the CDR3 is 15 amino acids long. Only CDR3 DNA is held: 45 bases, read in frame from base 1. From a lookup of the germline V gene, CDR1 and CDR2 are MGHDK and SYGVNS. Hyperthyroidism was defined as stable when no progression to ophthalmopathy occurred within 18 months of follow-up. Hyperthyroidism patients were newly diagnosed, were aged 18 to 65 years, and had a disease duration under 2 months. Patients were excluded if they had other autoimmune diseases, uncontrolled infections, pregnancy or lactation. Diagnosis relied on clinical symptoms, serum thyroxine, TRAb, thyroid ultrasound and orbital computed tomography. Ficoll-Paque density gradient centrifugation was used to isolate PBMCs from around 10 ml of fresh peripheral blood. Total RNA was extracted using Trizol reagent, and RNA quality was checked on an Agilent 2100 Bioanalyzer.

For repertoire sequencing, the TCR beta CDR3 regions were amplified from RNA transcripts. The first round was an RT-PCR using HTBI primers with the Qiagen OneStep RT-PCR kit, and this first round was followed by a second-round multiplex PCR, then size selection and purification. The libraries underwent paired-end sequencing with 100 bp reads on an Illumina HiSeq2000. On the study's bioinformatics: Reads were processed with SOAPnuke, discarding reads with adapters, uncalled bases, mean Phred below 15, or no exact constant-primer or identifier match. COPE v1.2.5 was used to merge high-quality paired reads. Clonotypes were defined as unique nucleotide sequences and were aligned to IMGT TRB V, D and J references using MiTCR v1.1. The analysis was limited to V-J combinations with a frequency above 0.0001, which together covered approximately 99% of the repertoires. For each V-J combination, a TCR clonal expansion and chaos score was defined as the ratio of F50 clonal expansion to chaos observed in the TCRdist matrix. Features were reduced by Welch's t-statistics and random forest to roughly 14 V-J combinations, which fed a naive Bayes classifier. The similarity between thyroid and blood repertoires was quantified using the Morisita-Horn index. TCRdb trimmed the raw reads at Q25, called clones with MiXCR and kept productive beta chains. One record per CDR3 amino acid sequence lists the most common genes and DNA. These V and J calls originate from TCRdb's pipeline instead of the authors' own analysis. The sample has over 500,000 distinct CDR3 sequences on record, approximately 21% of them singletons. Roughly 6.9% of the sample lies in the top ten.

This sample was included in a study of Graves' ophthalmopathy and Graves' hyperthyroidism (dated by TCRdb to about 2018). About the investigation overall: Peripheral blood was collected at initial diagnosis, before any treatment. The study used TCR beta repertoire signatures to distinguish Graves' ophthalmopathy from Graves' hyperthyroidism and to predict progression to ophthalmopathy. In total, 135 blood samples were TCR-sequenced: 43 ophthalmopathy, some 80 hyperthyroidism and approximately 17 hyperthyroidism-to-ophthalmopathy patients. To explore V-J signatures that separate ophthalmopathy from hyperthyroidism, a discovery set of fewer than 110 patients was enrolled, consisting of about 45 with ophthalmopathy and around 57 with stable hyperthyroidism. For independent validation, a separate cohort was made up of some 19 hyperthyroidism patients plus 17 patients who later progressed from hyperthyroidism to ophthalmopathy. In 6 or 7 hyperthyroidism patients, T-cell repertoires of thyroid tissue and blood were compared. Following sample collection, hyperthyroidism patients were given methimazole at a starting dose of 30 mg daily, and ophthalmopathy patients were given high-dose intravenous methylprednisolone. The 90 to 100 discovery patients were randomly split 7:3 into training and test sets. Points the paper makes about the study in general: Among expanded thyroid clonotypes with frequency above 0.001, most also showed up in blood, which suggests that blood repertoires may reflect the thyroid immune response. Sample size was not statistically predetermined, and group allocation was not concealed from the investigators. In cross-validation, the 13-signature model distinguished ophthalmopathy from stable hyperthyroidism with more than 85% sensitivity and 81% to 82% specificity, while in the test set the corresponding values were roughly 80% and 75%. In validation, the model predicted ophthalmopathy progression with about 71% sensitivity and approximately 72% specificity; some 13 predicted patients were CT-confirmed with GO in a median of about 6.1 months.

The sequence came from a woman aged 18-29 years with stable Graves' hyperthyroidism. Some clones in this sample may be carry-over from other donors' samples. Donor details come from another sample of the same person, matched by shared clones. The chain was built from TRBV25-1 and TRBJ1-5; the D gene is possibly TRBD1, with 5 bases matching. Sequencing was done on a sample of peripheral blood. The CDR3: CASHHFWPGDQPQHF. Here is the DNA: TGTGCCAGCCACCATTTTTGGCCGGGGGATCAGCCCCAACATTTT.